This section outlines one T cell receptor (beta chain) sequence together with its context. Antigen unknown. This record belongs to a study of cytomegalovirus exposure and HLA in healthy donors. The CDR3 covers 11 residues. Germline V lookup: CDR1 MNHNS, CDR2 SASEGT. V lost 5 bases, J lost 7 bases, and 6 bases lay in between. The study's findings and limits: Across donors, most TCRs were seen rarely, yet some public ones were widespread. The likely origin of a cluster of highly shared sequence variants was a sequencing artifact.

In the PCR, 60 Vbeta and 13 Jbeta primers were used. The data were produced by immunoSEQ multiplex PCR, yet TCRdb's version contains in-frame clones alone and is incomplete. The sample consists of some 100,000 clones, roughly 79% of them appearing once. The chain is built from TRBV6-1 and TRBJ2-1, with no clear D. Sequenced material: PBMCs. The receptor comes from a woman aged 45 to 65 in good health and CMV-seropositive. CDR3: CASSLMNEQFF. The DNA of the CDR3 is TGTGCCAGCAGTTTAATGAATGAGCAGTTCTTC.